This T cell receptor (beta chain) was sequenced in a study of cytomegalovirus exposure and HLA in healthy donors. The V gene's germline CDR1 is SGHRS and CDR2 YFSETQ. After removal of 4 bases from V and 7 bases from J, the junction contained 8 bases not matched to a gene. The CDR3 extends over 16 amino acids. This clone was recorded once. PCR employed 60 Vbeta and 13 Jbeta primers. This table comes from immunoSEQ multiplex PCR, and its TCRdb copy is limited to in-frame clones, with some not included. This table has 110,000 to 150,000 clones, around 78% appearing once. The sequenced sample consisted of PBMCs. This chain uses TRBV5-1 with TRBJ2-2; 12 positions match TRBD2. The clonotype originates from a male donor in good health and CMV-seronegative. The CDR3 here is CASSRSSGRAGGELFF. The CDR3 bases are TGCGCCAGCAGCCGATCTAGCGGGAGGGCCGGCGGGGAGCTGTTTTTT.